Listed here are 25 T cell receptor beta chains from one sample, sequenced in a study of control samples from healthy donors and cancer patients. Generated by immunoSEQ multiplex PCR, the TCRdb table keeps only in-frame clones and is missing some. Here the sample spans approximately 70,000 clones, approximately 84% being singletons. Specimen: blood. The origin of the receptors is a man between 45 and 60 years old in good health.

V usage is TRBV10-3 and J usage is TRBJ1-2; 8 bases line up with TRBD1. The junction had 6 bases not matched to a gene; V was cut back by 10 bases and J by 2 bases. Germline V CDR1 and CDR2: ENHRY, SYGVKD. The CDR3 has 13 residues. In DNA, the CDR3 is TGTGCCACCGGTCGGACAGGGAACTATGGCTACACCTTC. This sequence encodes CATGRTGNYGYTF.

The CDR3 DNA follows: TGCGCCAGCAGCCAAGATCCCCCCAGCGGGGGGTCCTACAATGAGCAGTTCTTC. It is translated as CASSQDPPSGGSYNEQFF. V and J are TRBV4-1 and TRBJ2-1; 9 bases map to TRBD2. The CDR3 runs to 18 residues. Germline lookup yields CDR1 MGHRA and CDR2 YSYEKL. The J segment lost 1 base and the V segment lost 0 bases, leaving 7 bases of the junction unmatched.

The chain has TRBV11-3 and TRBJ1-1, with D possibly being TRBD1 (5 bases). Trimming cost V 4 bases and J 4 bases, with 13 bases left between them. Germline lookup yields CDR1 SGHNT and CDR2 YENEEA. The CDR3 contains 14 residues. The CDR3 loop reads CASSWGGPGTEAFF. The CDR3 DNA follows: TGTGCCAGCAGCTGGGGGGGACCGGGCACTGAAGCTTTCTTT.

This clone came up a few times. The chain is built from TRBV2 and TRBJ2-2, with 7 bases matching TRBD2. The CDR3 length is 15 residues. The ends lost 3 bases at V and 1 base at J; junction bases unmatched: 2. The germline gives CDR1 SNHLY, CDR2 FYNNEI. This CDR3 reads CASSEGLMNTGELFF. The CDR3 DNA reads as TGTGCCAGCAGTGAGGGACTAATGAACACCGGGGAGCTGTTTTTT.

The genes are TRBV11-3 and TRBJ1-2, with 9 bases matching TRBD1. Trimming removed 5 bases from V and 4 bases from J; junction bases left unmatched: 2. CDR1 is SGHNT, CDR2 YENEEA, per germline. The CDR3 totals 13 residues. The CDR3 DNA follows: TGTGCCAGCAGCCCGGACAGGGGCTATGGCTACACCTTC. Translated, it gives CASSPDRGYGYTF.

The rearrangement links TRBV20-1 to TRBJ2-7; 7 bases match TRBD2. V trimming: 8 bases; J trimming: 2 bases; junction bases outside the gene matches: 3. The CDR3 is made up of 11 amino acids. Per germline, CDR1 DFQATT and CDR2 SNEGSKA (reference sequence). CDR3 nucleotide sequence: TGCAGTCGGGAGGCCGCCTACGAGCAGTACTTC. As protein: CSREAAYEQYF.

The chain is built from TRBV18 and TRBJ1-1; unclear D gene. Trimming pared 2 bases from V and 1 base from J, leaving 11 bases between. Germline CDR1 reads KGHSH; CDR2 reads LQKENI. This CDR3 has 15 amino acids. The CDR3 DNA is TGTGCCAGCTCACCAGTTCACAGCACGAACACTGAAGCTTTCTTT. This codes for CASSPVHSTNTEAFF.

The V and J genes are TRBV7-6 and TRBJ2-3; possibly TRBD2 for D (5 bases). The CDR3 is made up of 13 amino acids. The V end lost 5 bases, the J end lost 5 bases, and 11 bases lay between the germline ends. In germline, CDR1 is SGHVS, CDR2 FNYEAQ. The DNA of the CDR3 is TGTGCCAGCAGCCAAACTAGGATAGATACGCAGTATTTT. Protein product: CASSQTRIDTQYF. The variable domain in full, completed from reference TRBV7-6 and TRBJ2-3, reads GAGVSQSPRYKVTKRGQDVALRCDPISGHVSLYWYRQALGQGPEFLTYFNYEAQQDKSGLPNDRFSAERPEGSISTLTIQRTEQRDSAMYRCASSQTRIDTQYFGPGTRLTVL.

The V call is TRBV5-4, the J call TRBJ2-7; TRBD1 matches 9 bases. The V segment lost 3 bases and the J segment 5 bases; nucleotides outside the gene matches: 12. The CDR3 has 16 residues. Germline-derived CDR1 and CDR2 are SGHNT and YYREEE (reference sequence). The CDR3 nucleotides read TGTGCCAGCAGCTGGGGGGCGGGACAGGGTTCAAACGAGCAGTACTTC. This gives the protein CASSWGAGQGSNEQYF.

This clone has just a few counts. The chain employs TRBV7-2 and TRBJ1-1; D is uncertain. Germline V gene lookup returns CDR1 SGHTA and CDR2 FQGNSA. The CDR3 is made up of 13 amino acids. V lost 5 bases, J lost 4 bases, and 11 bases lay in between. The CDR3 sequence is CASSASRSTEAFF. CDR3 in DNA: TGTGCCAGCAGCGCCAGCCGCAGCACTGAAGCTTTCTTT.

The rearrangement joins TRBV14 to TRBJ1-1, with D hard to call. This CDR3 is built from 13 residues. In germline, CDR1 is SGHDN, CDR2 FVKESK. Trimming cost V 3 bases and J 1 base, with 6 bases left between them. The CDR3 region is CASSHQRNTEAFF. In nucleotides, the CDR3 is TGTGCCAGCAGCCATCAAAGGAACACTGAAGCTTTCTTT.

The chain employs TRBV4-2 and TRBJ2-7; D is possibly TRBD1 (5 bases). This CDR3 has 14 amino acids. CDR1 and CDR2 (germline): LGHNA, YNFKEQ. Between the trimmed V and J ends, which lost 4 bases and 3 bases, there was a span of 13 bases. This CDR3 is CASSPGQGHYEQYF. The CDR3 bases are TGTGCCAGCAGCCCCGGGCAGGGCCACTACGAGCAGTACTTC.

The genes are TRBV24-1 and TRBJ2-2, with TRBD2 as a possible D gene (6 bases). The CDR3 totals 16 residues. The V end was cut by 9 bases, the J end by 4 bases, with 20 bases between. The germline gives CDR1 KGHDR, CDR2 SFDVKD. CDR3 amino acids: CATEPTRDSSTGELFF. The CDR3 nucleotides read TGTGCCACCGAACCGACCCGGGACTCTTCCACCGGGGAGCTGTTTTTT.

The CDR3 DNA sequence: TGTGCCAGCAGCCTCAGGGGTAGCCGTGTTGAGCAGTACTTC. Protein sequence: CASSLRGSRVEQYF. This chain joins TRBV5-8 and TRBJ2-7; TRBD1 is a possible D gene (6 bases). The V and J ends lost 4 bases and 7 bases respectively, with 18 bases between them. Per germline, CDR1 SGHTS and CDR2 YDEGEE. This CDR3 has 14 amino acids.

The V and J genes are TRBV27 and TRBJ2-1; 10 positions agree with TRBD1. The V segment lost 3 bases and the J segment 5 bases; nucleotides outside the gene matches: 4. This CDR3 contains 15 residues. Germline V lookup: CDR1 MNHEY, CDR2 SMNVEV (reference sequence). For the CDR3, the DNA is TGTGCCAGCAGTTTTTCGGACAGGGGGAACAATGAGCAGTTCTTC. This gives the protein CASSFSDRGNNEQFF.

This clone was seen only once. V and J are TRBV9 and TRBJ1-4; D remains unclear. Trimming took off 4 bases at V and 4 bases at J, with 14 bases between the two ends. Germline assignment: CDR1 SGDLS and CDR2 YYNGEE. The CDR3 extends over 15 amino acids. The CDR3 DNA sequence: TGTGCCAGCAGCACCCGGACGGGAATTAATGAAAAACTGTTTTTT. It codes for CASSTRTGINEKLFF.

This chain connects TRBV18 to TRBJ2-1; D is perhaps TRBD2 (6 bases). Germline V gene lookup returns CDR1 KGHSH and CDR2 LQKENI. Trimming cost V 2 bases and J 4 bases, with 15 bases left between them. The CDR3 spans 16 residues. In nucleotides, the CDR3 is TGTGCCAGCTCACCAGGAAATAGCGGTCGTTACAATGAGCAGTTCTTC. It yields the protein CASSPGNSGRYNEQFF.

The chain carries TRBV24-1 and TRBJ2-1, with 15 bases identical to TRBD2. From germline, CDR1 is KGHDR and CDR2 SFDVKD. This CDR3 is 18 amino acids long. V lost 3 bases, J lost 7 bases, and 9 bases stayed unmatched. This CDR3 is CATSDETTGLAGGNEQFF. The DNA for the CDR3 is TGTGCCACCAGTGATGAAACTACGGGACTAGCGGGAGGTAATGAGCAGTTCTTC.

CDR3: CATTSGSIDEQFF. The DNA for the CDR3 is TGTGCCACGACTAGCGGGAGTATCGATGAGCAGTTCTTC. The chain uses TRBV24-1 and TRBJ2-1; 12 bases line up with TRBD2. Germline V gene lookup returns CDR1 KGHDR and CDR2 SFDVKD. This CDR3 has 13 residues. V lost 10 bases to trimming and J lost 8 bases; unmatched junction nucleotides: 5.

The chain links TRBV6-2 or TRBV6-3 to TRBJ2-3, with 8 bases lining up with TRBD1. Trimming cost V 0 bases and J 0 bases; bases outside gene matches: 2. CDR1 and CDR2 from the germline V gene are MNHEY and SVGEGT. The CDR3 covers 16 residues. CDR3 bases: TGTGCCAGCAGTTACTCGGACAGGGCTAGCACAGATACGCAGTATTTT. Residues: CASSYSDRASTDTQYF.

This chain connects TRBV19 to TRBJ1-2, with D tentatively TRBD1 (5 bases). The CDR3 spans 16 residues. Trimming cost V 4 bases and J 0 bases, with 15 bases left between them. The germline V gene encodes CDR1 LNHDA and CDR2 SQIVND (reference sequence). CDR3: CASSRPRDGSNYGYTF. CDR3 DNA sequence: TGTGCCAGTAGTAGACCTCGGGACGGTTCTAACTATGGCTACACCTTC. The whole variable domain, remainder taken from reference TRBV19 and TRBJ1-2, is DGGITQSPKYLFRKEGQNVTLSCEQNLNHDAMYWYRQDPGQGLRLIYYSQIVNDFQKGDIAEGYSVSREKKESFPLTVTSAQKNPTAFYLCASSRPRDGSNYGYTFGSGTRLTVV.

This clone showed up just once. The CDR3 bases are TGTGCCAGCAGCTTTAGCGGGGCCTACAATGAGCAGTTCTTC. Encoded protein: CASSFSGAYNEQFF. The chain is built from TRBV7-2 and TRBJ2-1; 8 positions match TRBD2. The V and J ends lost 3 bases and 2 bases, in that order; junction bases with no gene match: 0. Germline V CDR1 and CDR2: SGHTA, FQGNSA. The CDR3 runs to 14 residues. Variable domain in full (rest from reference TRBV7-2 and TRBJ2-1): GAGVSQSPSNKVTEKGKDVELRCDPISGHTALYWYRQSLGQGLEFLIYFQGNSAPDKSGLPSDRFSAERTGGSVSTLTIQRTQQEDSAVYLCASSFSGAYNEQFFGPGTRLTVL.

The chain has TRBV2 and TRBJ2-7; a possible D gene is TRBD2 (6 bases). This CDR3 has 15 amino acids. The germline V and J ends were trimmed by 2 bases and 5 bases, with 16 bases remaining between them. Germline CDR1 reads SNHLY; CDR2 reads FYNNEI. CDR3 protein: CASSERRRDTDEQYF. The CDR3, as DNA: TGTGCCAGCAGTGAAAGGAGGCGGGATACGGACGAGCAGTACTTC.

This clone came up once. This CDR3 reads CASSQERPYNSPLHF. Written as DNA, the CDR3 is TGTGCCAGCAGCCAAGAACGGCCCTATAATTCACCCCTCCACTTT. The V gene is TRBV3-1 (or the pseudogene TRBV3-2), the J gene TRBJ1-6; D gene ambiguous. The V end lost 0 bases, the J end lost 2 bases, and 5 bases lay between the germline ends. The length of the CDR3 is 15 residues. Germline loops: CDR1 LGHDT, CDR2 YNNKEL (reference sequence).

In its sample, this clone was seen a few times. The rearrangement uses TRBV4-2 and TRBJ2-3; D not certain. The V gene's germline CDR1 is LGHNA and CDR2 YNFKEQ. V lost 3 bases, J lost 8 bases, and 18 bases lay in between. This CDR3 spans 15 amino acids. The CDR3 coding sequence is TGTGCCAGCAGCCAGGCGACGGGCTACACGGGTACGCAGTATTTT. Protein sequence: CASSQATGYTGTQYF.